The 13 T cell receptor beta chains below were found in one sample sequenced in a study of blood T cell repertoires in COVID-19. The assay was immunoSEQ multiplex PCR, and TCRdb's table has in-frame clones only and misses some. The sample records approximately 70,000 clones, approximately 82% being singletons. Sequenced: peripheral blood. The source of these receptors is a woman over 75 with acute or convalescent COVID-19.

The chain carries TRBV18 and TRBJ1-2, with 8 positions matching TRBD1. CDR1 KGHSH and CDR2 LQKENI come from the germline V gene. This CDR3 spans 15 amino acids. V trimming: 8 bases; J trimming: 3 bases; junction bases outside the gene matches: 11. CDR3 sequence reads: CASTRSTGEHYGYTF. The CDR3 bases are TGTGCCAGCACTCGATCGACAGGGGAACACTATGGCTACACCTTC.

This rearrangement joins TRBV6-6 to TRBJ2-5; 14 bases map to TRBD2. CDR3 length: 15 residues. The V segment lost 4 bases and the J segment 4 bases; nucleotides outside the gene matches: 2. Germline-derived CDR1 and CDR2 are MNHNY and SVGAGI (reference sequence). In nucleotides, the CDR3 is TGTGCCAGCAGTTCGACTAGCGGGGGGGCAGAGACCCAGTACTTC. Translation: CASSSTSGGAETQYF.

The chain recombines TRBV7-9 with TRBJ2-5; possibly TRBD1 for D (6 bases). With 5 bases removed from V and 2 bases from J, the gap between germline ends came to 18 bases. Per germline, CDR1 SEHNR and CDR2 FQNEAQ (reference sequence). This CDR3 comprises 16 residues. CDR3 sequence reads: CASSRGQGIGQETQYF. Here the CDR3 DNA reads TGTGCCAGCAGCCGCGGTCAGGGGATAGGGCAAGAGACCCAGTACTTC.

J is TRBJ1-6 and V is TRBV6-5, with D unclear. Trimming stripped 2 bases from V and 9 bases from J, with 14 bases between. There are 15 residues in the CDR3. Per germline, CDR1 MNHEY and CDR2 SVGAGI. For the CDR3, the DNA is TGTGCCAGCAGTTACCGAGCGGGGTTGGCTTCACCCCTCCACTTT. Amino acids: CASSYRAGLASPLHF.

This chain links TRBV19 with TRBJ1-1; TRBD1 matches 9 bases. The CDR3 totals 14 residues. Per germline, CDR1 LNHDA and CDR2 SQIVND (reference sequence). With 5 bases clipped from V and 4 bases from J, the junction kept 5 bases outside the gene matches. This chain's CDR3 is CASSWTGVGTEAFF. CDR3 nucleotides: TGTGCCAGTAGTTGGACAGGGGTGGGCACTGAAGCTTTCTTT.

The rearrangement uses TRBV5-1 and TRBJ1-2; D is ambiguous. The CDR3 consists of 12 residues. Deletions cut 6 bases from V and 7 bases from J, with 13 bases between. The germline gives CDR1 SGHRS, CDR2 YFSETQ. CDR3: CASNLGRGGYTF. The CDR3 DNA sequence: TGCGCCAGCAACCTTGGTAGAGGTGGCTACACCTTC.

The chain carries TRBV6-1 and TRBJ1-2; 10 bases agree with TRBD1. CDR3 size: 13 residues. Germline V gene lookup returns CDR1 MNHNS and CDR2 SASEGT. Germline trimming cut 3 bases from V and 9 bases from J; bases unmatched to any gene: 4. The CDR3 bases are TGTGCCAGCAGTGACCGGGACAGGGGTCGCTACACCTTC. This codes for CASSDRDRGRYTF.

V is TRBV19 and J is TRBJ1-4; 8 nucleotides match TRBD1. CDR3 length: 15 residues. The germline CDR1 and CDR2 sequences are LNHDA and SQIVND (reference sequence). The V gene end was trimmed by 6 bases and the J gene end by 8 bases; junction bases not matched to a gene: 11. The DNA of the CDR3 is TGTGCCAGTAGCCTCCTGGACAGGGCCGGAGAAAAACTGTTTTTT. Protein product: CASSLLDRAGEKLFF.

There are a few counts of this clone. This sequence joins TRBV3-1 (or the pseudogene TRBV3-2) and TRBJ1-1, with TRBD1 matching over 7 bases. Germline assignment: CDR1 LGHDT and CDR2 YNNKEL (reference sequence). The CDR3 extends over 15 amino acids. Trimming removed 6 bases from V and 2 bases from J; junction bases left unmatched: 9. In DNA, the CDR3 is TGTGCCAGCAGACAAAGCGGACAGGTCAACACTGAAGCTTTCTTT. Translation: CASRQSGQVNTEAFF.

This clone has just one count. CDR3 in DNA: TGTGCCAGCAGCCTCTTGTTCGGGGGGGAGAAAGATACGCAGTATTTT. Its translation: CASSLLFGGEKDTQYF. The chain joins TRBV27 to TRBJ2-3, with TRBD2 identical over 8 bases. Germline V gene sequence: CDR1 MNHEY, CDR2 SMNVEV (reference sequence). With 6 bases clipped from V and 5 bases from J, the junction kept 13 bases outside the gene matches. CDR3 length: 16 amino acids.

This chain links TRBV19 with TRBJ2-2, with TRBD1 as a possible D gene (5 bases). Germline CDR1 reads LNHDA; CDR2 reads SQIVND (reference sequence). This CDR3 has 13 amino acids. V lost 10 bases and J 7 bases, leaving 16 bases between the germline ends. CDR3 in amino acids: CATAQGRIGELFF. As DNA, the CDR3 is TGTGCCACAGCGCAGGGTCGGATCGGGGAGCTGTTTTTT.

The V and J genes are TRBV15 and TRBJ2-3; 9 bases line up with TRBD1. CDR1 is LNHNV and CDR2 is YYDKDF in the germline V gene (reference sequence). The CDR3 loop spans 14 amino acids. Trimming took 9 bases from V and 2 from J; bases not matched to a gene: 6. The CDR3 nucleotides are TGTGCCACAAGCCGGGACAGGGCCACAGATACGCAGTATTTT. It codes for CATSRDRATDTQYF.

As concerns this clone: An end of the junction does not agree with germline; a read error may underlie this. The V and J genes are TRBV6-1 and TRBJ2-7, with D perhaps TRBD1 (5 bases). The germline gives CDR1 MNHNS, CDR2 SASEGT. This CDR3 comprises 13 residues. Here the CDR3 DNA reads TGTGCCAGCAGTGAAAGATCAGGGCTTCTACCGAACTTC. Residues: CASSERSGLLPNF.